A selection of T cell receptor beta chains follows, all from one sample in a study of T cell changes during pregnancy in multiple sclerosis. The method was immunoSEQ multiplex PCR; TCRdb's version includes in-frame clones alone and lacks a portion of them. The data show 90,000 to 95,000 clones, with 90% to 95% seen just once and about 2% held by the top ten. Sequenced here: peripheral blood, sampled in the third trimester of pregnancy. These receptors were collected from a female donor with multiple sclerosis, enrolled in a pregnancy study. Both conserved end residues are part of each CDR3. A D gene is named only where the DNA matches it firmly. The size entry is marked missing in some rows and otherwise reads once, few, many or a size class.

abundance,j_gene,d_gene,v_gene,CDR3aa,CDR3nt
few,TRBJ1-1,-,TRBV19,CASSIGRATEAFF,TGTGCCAGTAGTATCGGCAGGGCCACTGAAGCTTTCTTT
-,TRBJ1-2,-,TRBV28,CASSLRDRGYGYTF,TGTGCCAGCAGTTTAAGGGATCGGGGCTATGGCTACACCTTC
-,TRBJ2-1,TRBD2,TRBV29-1,CSGTSGSQAAFF,TGCAGCGGAACTAGCGGGAGTCAGGCGGCGTTCTTC
once,TRBJ2-1,-,TRBV5-5,CASSWTGSSYNEQFF,TGTGCCAGCAGCTGGACTGGGAGCTCCTACAATGAGCAGTTCTTC
-,TRBJ1-5,TRBD1,TRBV7-2,CASSPRQGAGSNQPQHF,TGTGCCAGCAGCCCGAGACAGGGGGCAGGAAGCAATCAGCCCCAGCATTTT
-,TRBJ1-3,TRBD1,TRBV6-6,CASSPLTGVGGNTIYF,TGTGCCAGCAGCCCCCTCACAGGGGTTGGAGGAAACACCATATATTTT
-,TRBJ1-2,-,TRBV14,CASSPGVVGGYGYTF,TGTGCCAGCAGCCCAGGAGTCGTCGGAGGCTATGGCTACACCTTC
-,TRBJ2-2,-,TRBV9,CASSIANTGELFF,TGTGCCAGCAGCATCGCGAACACCGGGGAGCTGTTTTTT
once,TRBJ1-4,-,TRBV28,CASSFRGGLEKLFF,TGTGCCAGCAGTTTCCGAGGGGGATTGGAAAAACTGTTTTTT
-,TRBJ2-1,-,TRBV6-1,CASSELPSAAILYNEQFF,TGTGCCAGCAGTGAGCTTCCTAGCGCCGCTATCCTCTACAATGAGCAGTTCTTC
-,TRBJ1-5,-,TRBV5-4,CASSLAGDSNQPQHF,TGTGCCAGCAGCTTGGCCGGGGATAGCAATCAGCCCCAGCATTTT
-,TRBJ1-1,-,TRBV6-4,CARDLTGKGTPIANTEAFF,TGTGCCAGGGACTTGACAGGTAAGGGAACCCCGATCGCCAACACTGAAGCTTTCTTT
-,TRBJ2-1,TRBD2,TRBV27,CASSRTSGGAYNEQFF,TGTGCCAGCAGCCGAACTAGCGGGGGAGCCTACAATGAGCAGTTCTTC
-,TRBJ1-5,-,TRBV7-9,CASSWGGGDSQPQHF,TGTGCCAGCAGCTGGGGCGGGGGCGATTCGCAGCCCCAGCATTTT
-,TRBJ2-3,-,TRBV7-9,CASSPRGPTQYF,TGTGCCAGCAGCCCCCGAGGGCCTACGCAGTATTTT
once,TRBJ1-5,TRBD1,TRBV2,CASSEGQGRAQPQHF,TGTGCCAGCAGTGAAGGACAGGGAAGGGCTCAGCCCCAGCATTTT
-,TRBJ2-2,TRBD2,TRBV9,CASSVASGGNTGELFF,TGTGCCAGCAGCGTGGCTAGCGGAGGTAACACCGGGGAGCTGTTTTTT
-,TRBJ1-1,-,TRBV7-9,CASSWSGTEAFF,TGTGCCAGCAGCTGGTCAGGGACTGAAGCTTTCTTT
-,TRBJ2-1,TRBD2,TRBV6-1,CASSGLGLAYNEQFF,TGTGCCAGCAGTGGGCTGGGACTAGCTTACAATGAGCAGTTCTTC
-,TRBJ2-3,TRBD2,TRBV5-6,CASSLASRLAALTDTQYF,TGTGCCAGCAGCTTGGCTTCCCGACTAGCGGCCCTCACAGATACGCAGTATTTT
-,TRBJ2-7,TRBD1,TRBV27,CASSPGQAYEQYF,TGTGCCAGCAGTCCAGGACAGGCCTACGAGCAGTACTTC
-,TRBJ2-7,TRBD2,TRBV6-1,CASSEGLAGAYEQYF,TGTGCCAGCAGTGAGGGACTAGCGGGAGCCTACGAGCAGTACTTC
-,TRBJ2-6,TRBD1,TRBV4-2,CASRPIGGTGFSSGANVLTF,TGTGCCAGCAGGCCGATTGGTGGGACAGGGTTTAGTTCAGGGGCCAACGTCCTGACTTTC
-,TRBJ1-2,-,TRBV5-1,CASSIGSLSYGYTF,TGCGCCAGCAGCATCGGGAGCCTTAGCTATGGCTACACCTTC
-,TRBJ1-1,-,TRBV6-1,CASSIRYTEAFF,TGTGCCAGCAGTATCAGGTACACTGAAGCTTTCTTT
-,TRBJ2-3,-,TRBV5-4,CASSLEVASDTQYF,TGTGCCAGCAGCTTGGAGGTAGCGTCAGATACGCAGTATTTT
-,TRBJ1-4,-,TRBV28,CASGAGLGEKLFF,TGTGCCAGCGGGGCAGGGTTAGGTGAAAAACTGTTTTTT
few,TRBJ2-5,TRBD1,TRBV2,CASRIGTVAVTETQYF,TGTGCCAGCAGGATCGGGACAGTCGCGGTGACAGAGACCCAGTACTTC
-,TRBJ1-2,-,TRBV7-3,CASSPGGSNYGYTF,TGTGCCAGCAGCCCCGGGGGGTCTAACTATGGCTACACCTTC
once,TRBJ2-2,-,TRBV19,CASTIRSSGELFF,TGTGCCAGTACCATTCGGAGTTCCGGGGAGCTGTTTTTT
-,TRBJ2-2,-,TRBV10-3,CASQVVPNTGELFF,TGTGCCAGCCAGGTGGTCCCGAACACCGGGGAGCTGTTTTTT
-,TRBJ2-1,-,TRBV7-9,CASSLGGPQRLNEQFF,TGTGCCAGCAGCTTAGGCGGTCCCCAGCGGCTCAATGAGCAGTTCTTC
-,TRBJ2-7,-,TRBV4-1,CASRFTGHPVDEQYF,TGCGCCAGCAGATTTACAGGACATCCCGTAGACGAGCAGTACTTC
-,TRBJ2-7,TRBD1,TRBV5-4,CASSYDRGAYEQYF,TGTGCCAGCAGCTATGACAGGGGGGCCTACGAGCAGTACTTC
-,TRBJ2-7,-,TRBV30,CAWSVGSSSYEQYF,TGTGCCTGGAGTGTGGGGAGCAGCTCCTACGAGCAGTACTTC
-,TRBJ2-2,-,TRBV5-1,CASSSYSGLTGELFF,TGCGCCAGCAGCTCCTATAGCGGACTCACCGGGGAGCTGTTTTTT
-,TRBJ2-7,-,TRBV19,CASSPAAYSYEQYF,TGTGCCAGTAGCCCAGCGGCATACTCCTACGAGCAGTACTTC
-,TRBJ2-7,-,TRBV4-3,CASSPGLFYPYEQYF,TGCGCCAGCAGCCCCGGACTTTTTTACCCCTACGAGCAGTACTTC
-,TRBJ2-5,TRBD2,TRBV13,CASSTSSGVGETQYF,TGTGCCAGCAGTACCTCTAGCGGGGTGGGAGAGACCCAGTACTTC
-,TRBJ1-5,-,TRBV7-6,CASSLGQFQPQHF,TGTGCCAGCAGCTTAGGACAGTTTCAGCCCCAGCATTTT
-,TRBJ2-3,TRBD2,TRBV27,CASSLYGTSGRRGTDTQYF,TGTGCCAGCAGTTTGTACGGGACTAGCGGGAGAAGGGGCACAGATACGCAGTATTTT
-,TRBJ2-1,-,TRBV6-5,CASSYSSNYNEQFF,TGTGCCAGCAGTTACTCATCTAACTACAATGAGCAGTTCTTC
few,TRBJ2-6,TRBD2,TRBV6-1,CASSALAGGYSGANVLTF,TGTGCCAGCAGTGCTCTAGCGGGCGGGTACTCTGGGGCCAACGTCCTGACTTTC
few,TRBJ2-5,TRBD1,TRBV9,CASSGRSDRGGQETQYF,TGTGCCAGCAGCGGGAGGTCAGACAGGGGCGGCCAAGAGACCCAGTACTTC
-,TRBJ2-7,TRBD1,TRBV14,CASSQRDRGIYEQYF,TGTGCCAGCAGCCAGAGGGACAGGGGAATCTACGAGCAGTACTTC
-,TRBJ2-7,TRBD1,TRBV4-1,CASSQRGPGQGRYEQYF,TGCGCCAGCAGCCAAAGGGGCCCGGGACAGGGGCGATACGAGCAGTACTTC
-,TRBJ2-7,TRBD1,TRBV2,CASREQGYTYEQYF,TGTGCCAGCAGGGAACAGGGGTACACCTACGAGCAGTACTTC
-,TRBJ2-7,TRBD1,TRBV7-9,CASSGDRYANEQYF,TGTGCCAGCAGCGGGGACAGATACGCCAACGAGCAGTACTTC